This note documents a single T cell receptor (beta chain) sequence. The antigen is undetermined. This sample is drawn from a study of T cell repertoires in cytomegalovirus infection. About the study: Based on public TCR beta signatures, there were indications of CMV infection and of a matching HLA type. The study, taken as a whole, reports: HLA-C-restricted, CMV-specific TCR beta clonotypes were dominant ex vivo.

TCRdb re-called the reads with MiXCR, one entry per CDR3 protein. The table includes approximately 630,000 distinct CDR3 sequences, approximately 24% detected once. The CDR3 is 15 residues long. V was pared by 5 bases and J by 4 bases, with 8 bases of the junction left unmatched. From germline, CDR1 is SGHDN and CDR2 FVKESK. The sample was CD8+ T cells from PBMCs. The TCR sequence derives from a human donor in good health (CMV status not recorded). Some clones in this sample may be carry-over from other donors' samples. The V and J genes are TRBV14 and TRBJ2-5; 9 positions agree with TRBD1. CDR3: CASSARDRVVETQYF. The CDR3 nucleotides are TGTGCCAGCAGCGCCCGGGACAGGGTCGTAGAGACCCAGTACTTC.